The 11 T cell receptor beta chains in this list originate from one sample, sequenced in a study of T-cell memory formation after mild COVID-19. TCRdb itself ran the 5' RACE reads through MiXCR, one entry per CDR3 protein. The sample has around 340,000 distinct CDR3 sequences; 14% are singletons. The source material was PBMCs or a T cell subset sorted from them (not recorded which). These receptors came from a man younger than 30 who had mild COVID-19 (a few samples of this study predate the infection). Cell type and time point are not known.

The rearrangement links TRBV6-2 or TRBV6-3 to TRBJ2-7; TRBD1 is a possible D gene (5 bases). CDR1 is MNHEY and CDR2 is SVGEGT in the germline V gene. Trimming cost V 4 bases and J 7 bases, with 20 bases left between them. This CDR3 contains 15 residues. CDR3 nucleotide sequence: TGTGCCAGCAGTTCCGCCGAGGCAGGGCTGGAAGAGCAGTACTTC. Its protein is CASSSAEAGLEEQYF.

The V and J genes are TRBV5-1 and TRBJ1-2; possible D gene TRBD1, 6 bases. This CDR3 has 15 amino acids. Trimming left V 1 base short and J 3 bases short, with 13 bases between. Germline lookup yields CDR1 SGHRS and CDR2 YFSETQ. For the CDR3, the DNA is TGCGCCAGCAGCTTGTCGGGGGGCGCAGACTATGGCTACACCTTC. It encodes CASSLSGGADYGYTF.

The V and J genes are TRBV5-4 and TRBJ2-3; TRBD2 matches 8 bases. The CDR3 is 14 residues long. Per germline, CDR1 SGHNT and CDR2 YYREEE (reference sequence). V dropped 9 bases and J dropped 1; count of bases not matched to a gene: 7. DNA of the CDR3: TGTGCCACTTTGCGAGCGGGAGGCACAGATACGCAGTATTTT. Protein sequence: CATLRAGGTDTQYF.

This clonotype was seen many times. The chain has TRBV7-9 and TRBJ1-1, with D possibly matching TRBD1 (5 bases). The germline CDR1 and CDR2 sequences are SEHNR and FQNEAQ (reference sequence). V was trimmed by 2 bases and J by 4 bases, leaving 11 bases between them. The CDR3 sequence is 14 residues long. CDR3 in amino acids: CASSLQGGATEAFF. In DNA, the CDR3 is TGTGCCAGCAGCTTACAGGGAGGGGCCACTGAAGCTTTCTTT.

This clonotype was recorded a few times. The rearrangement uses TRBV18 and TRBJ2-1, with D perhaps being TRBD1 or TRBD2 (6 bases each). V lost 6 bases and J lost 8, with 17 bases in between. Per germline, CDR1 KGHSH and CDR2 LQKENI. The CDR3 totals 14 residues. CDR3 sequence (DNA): TGTGCCAGCTCCCCAAGCAGGGGAGGCGATGAGCAGTTCTTC. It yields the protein CASSPSRGGDEQFF.

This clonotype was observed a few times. CDR3: CASSVDFGAYEQYF. As DNA, the CDR3 is TGTGCCAGCAGCGTAGATTTTGGGGCCTACGAGCAGTACTTC. This sequence joins TRBV9 and TRBJ2-7, with unresolved D. V dropped 0 bases and J dropped 2 bases, with 9 bases sitting between them. The CDR3 consists of 14 residues. Germline CDR1 reads SGDLS; CDR2 reads YYNGEE.

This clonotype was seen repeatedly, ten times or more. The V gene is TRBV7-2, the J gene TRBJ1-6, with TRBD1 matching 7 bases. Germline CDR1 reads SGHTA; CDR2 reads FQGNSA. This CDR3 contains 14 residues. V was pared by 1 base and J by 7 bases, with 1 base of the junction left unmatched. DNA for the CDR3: TGTGCCAGCAGCTTAGTACAGGGGAATTCACCCCTCCACTTT. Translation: CASSLVQGNSPLHF.

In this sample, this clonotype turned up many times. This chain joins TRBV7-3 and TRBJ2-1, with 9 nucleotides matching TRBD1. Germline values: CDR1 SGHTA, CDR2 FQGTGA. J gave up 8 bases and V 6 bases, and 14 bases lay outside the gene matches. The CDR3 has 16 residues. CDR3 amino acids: CASSSNPGQGVHEQFF. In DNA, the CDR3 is TGTGCCAGCAGTTCAAACCCGGGACAGGGTGTCCATGAGCAGTTCTTC. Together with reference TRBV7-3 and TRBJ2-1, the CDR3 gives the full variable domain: GAGVSQTPSNKVTEKGKYVELRCDPISGHTALYWYRQSLGQGPEFLIYFQGTGAADDSGLPNDRFFAVRPEGSVSTLKIQRTERGDSAVYLCASSSNPGQGVHEQFFGPGTRLTVL.

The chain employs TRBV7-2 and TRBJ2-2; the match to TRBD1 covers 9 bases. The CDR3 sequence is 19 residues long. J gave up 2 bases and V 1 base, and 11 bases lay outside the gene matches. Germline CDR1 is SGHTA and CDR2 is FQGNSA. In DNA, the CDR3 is TGTGCCAGCAGCTTAGTTTGGGCAGGGACAGGGACAAACACCGGGGAGCTGTTTTTT. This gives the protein CASSLVWAGTGTNTGELFF.

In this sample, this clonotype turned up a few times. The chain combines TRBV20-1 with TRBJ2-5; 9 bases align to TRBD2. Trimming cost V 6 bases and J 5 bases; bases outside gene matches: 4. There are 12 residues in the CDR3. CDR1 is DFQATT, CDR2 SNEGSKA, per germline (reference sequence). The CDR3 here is CSAGLAMETQYF. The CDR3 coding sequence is TGCAGTGCCGGACTAGCGATGGAGACCCAGTACTTC.

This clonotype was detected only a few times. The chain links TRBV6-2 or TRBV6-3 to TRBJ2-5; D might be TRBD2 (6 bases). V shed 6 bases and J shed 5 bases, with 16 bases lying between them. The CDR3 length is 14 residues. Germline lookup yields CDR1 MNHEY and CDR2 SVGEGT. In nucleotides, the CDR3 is TGTGCCAGCAGCTCGCGGAGGGGCGGGGAGACCCAGTACTTC. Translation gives CASSSRRGGETQYF.